This T cell receptor beta chain came from a study of OX40 agonist ivuxolimab in advanced cancers. Overall study: Each patient was given ivuxolimab into a vein every 2 weeks, at 0.01 to 10 mg/kg.

The CDR3 extends over 15 amino acids. Germline V gene sequence: CDR1 KGHSH, CDR2 LQKENI. The trim removed 3 bases at V and 3 bases at J, leaving 8 bases unmatched. Only in-frame clones appear in the TCRdb table, and some are missing; sequencing was by immunoSEQ multiplex PCR. This sample carries roughly 80,000 clones, approximately 86% of them seen once, and the ten largest clones take approximately 2%. Individuals having autoimmune disease history or systemic immunosuppression were not enrolled. Sequenced here: CD4+ or CD8+ T cells sorted from blood, sampled in a trial of the OX40 agonist ivuxolimab. The source of this sequence is an adult with an advanced solid tumor such as melanoma, head and neck, liver or kidney cancer. V is TRBV18 and J is TRBJ2-7, with 7 bases that match TRBD1. This CDR3 reads CASSPALGTVYEQYF. CDR3 sequence (DNA): TGTGCCAGCTCACCCGCCCTCGGGACAGTCTACGAGCAGTACTTC.